The 32 T cell receptor beta chains listed next were all sequenced from one sample in a study of regulatory T cells in long-lasting Graves disease. As for time point: newly diagnosed GD, antithyroid drugs for less than 3 months. Preparation of the TCR library used RNA extracted from PBMCs. Combining iRepertoire HTBI primers with Arm-PCR of CDR3 regions, the authors built TCR beta libraries. One entry per CDR3 protein results from TCRdb running MiXCR on the multiplex PCR reads. The data contain hundreds of thousands of distinct CDR3 sequences, 15% to 20% of them singletons. In addition, the sample was reused for a study of T cells in Graves' hyperthyroidism and ophthalmopathy.

The sequenced sample was peripheral blood mononuclear cells (PBMCs), obtained at new diagnosis, from a patient treated with antithyroid drugs. These receptors all come from a woman aged 40 to 65 with Graves disease.

The sample holds many counts of this clonotype. The genes are TRBV11-2 and TRBJ2-1, with D perhaps assigned TRBD1 or TRBD2 (6 bases each). This CDR3 spans 13 amino acids. The germline gives CDR1 SGHAT, CDR2 FQNNGV. Trimming stripped 5 bases from V and 9 bases from J, with 14 bases between. The CDR3 loop reads CASSLAGGVEQFF. In DNA, the CDR3 is TGTGCCAGCAGCCTCGCCGGGGGCGTTGAGCAGTTCTTC.

This chain joins TRBV19 and TRBJ1-2; D may be TRBD1 (5 bases). The length of the CDR3 is 13 residues. Germline lookup yields CDR1 LNHDA and CDR2 SQIVND (reference sequence). Trimming stripped 9 bases from V and 4 bases from J, with 15 bases between. CDR3 DNA sequence: TGTGCCAGCCTCGGGGCTAGGGCCTATGGCTACACCTTC. It yields the protein CASLGARAYGYTF.

This clonotype has ten or more counts. The V and J genes are TRBV12-3 or TRBV12-4 and TRBJ2-1; TRBD2 matches 12 bases. After removal of 2 bases from V and 7 bases from J, the junction contained 6 bases not matched to a gene. CDR3 length: 16 residues. For the CDR3, the DNA is TGTGCCAGCAGTTTACTTCTAGCGGGGGGGGGGAATGAGCAGTTCTTC. Translating gives CASSLLLAGGGNEQFF.

The sample holds many counts of this clonotype. This chain uses TRBV20-1 with TRBJ2-3; no firm D call. Germline V gives CDR1 DFQATT, CDR2 SNEGSKA (reference sequence). V was trimmed by 5 bases and J by 3 bases, leaving 12 bases between them. This CDR3 contains 13 residues. The CDR3 bases are TGCAGTGCTCCCCGCCTGGGAACAGATACGCAGTATTTT. This sequence encodes CSAPRLGTDTQYF.

Only a few counts were recorded for this clonotype. The chain has TRBV9 and TRBJ1-1, with 8 bases lining up with TRBD1. Unmatched junction bases numbered 14, after V lost 5 bases and J lost 2 bases. The length of the CDR3 is 17 residues. Looked up from germline, CDR1 is SGDLS and CDR2 is YYNGEE. This CDR3 reads CASSAPRQGKFNTEAFF. As DNA, the CDR3 is TGTGCCAGCAGTGCGCCCAGACAGGGGAAGTTTAACACTGAAGCTTTCTTT.

This clonotype has at least ten counts. V and J are TRBV2 and TRBJ2-3; D possibly matches TRBD1 or TRBD2 (5 bases each). The V gene's germline CDR1 is SNHLY and CDR2 FYNNEI. The CDR3 totals 13 residues. V gave up 10 bases and J gave up 3 bases, with 14 bases separating them. DNA of the CDR3: TGTGCCACCCAGGGTAGAGGGACAGATACGCAGTATTTT. Translating it yields CATQGRGTDTQYF.

This clonotype was picked up many times. The chain recombines TRBV11-1 with TRBJ1-1; D perhaps matches TRBD1 (5 bases). Trimming took off 6 bases at V and 1 base at J, with 9 bases between the two ends. The germline CDR1 and CDR2 sequences are SGHAT and FQDESV (reference sequence). The CDR3 runs to 13 residues. The CDR3 region has the DNA TGTGCCAGCAGTTGGACACGGAACACTGAAGCTTTCTTT. Its protein is CASSWTRNTEAFF.

This clonotype occurred many times. The V call is TRBV5-4, the J call TRBJ1-2; D remains ambiguous. Between the trimmed V and J ends, which lost 4 bases and 3 bases, there was a span of 16 bases. This CDR3 contains 15 residues. Germline CDR1 reads SGHNT; CDR2 reads YYREEE (reference sequence). CDR3 sequence reads: CASSPQIGLDYGYTF. CDR3 nucleotides: TGTGCCAGCAGCCCACAGATCGGTCTGGACTATGGCTACACCTTC.

Only a few counts were recorded for this clonotype. The chain is built from TRBV10-1 and TRBJ1-6, with D perhaps TRBD1 (5 bases). V gave up 6 bases and J gave up 6 bases, with 9 bases separating them. The CDR3 has 13 residues. CDR1 is WNHNN, CDR2 SYGVQD, per germline (reference sequence). The DNA of the CDR3 is TGCGCCAGCAGCCGGGACCTTAATTCACCCCTCCACTTT. Protein product: CASSRDLNSPLHF.

The chain links TRBV6-1 to TRBJ1-2; a possible D gene is TRBD1 (5 bases). V lost 5 bases, J lost 3 bases, and 13 bases lay in between. Germline CDR1 and CDR2: MNHNS and SASEGT. This CDR3 comprises 14 residues. The CDR3 DNA reads TGTGCCAGCAGTCCCAGGAGGGGTCACTATGGCTACACCTTC. It yields the protein CASSPRRGHYGYTF.

This clonotype was counted at least ten times. V gene TRBV6-1 combines with J gene TRBJ1-6, with D possibly being TRBD1 (6 bases). The germline CDR1 and CDR2 sequences are MNHNS and SASEGT. This CDR3 comprises 13 residues. V was trimmed by 6 bases and J by 11 bases, leaving 14 bases between them. CDR3 nucleotide sequence: TGTGCCAGCAGAGGGGGGACATCGCCACCCCTCCACTTT. Translating it yields CASRGGTSPPLHF.

This clonotype came up many times. V gene TRBV2 combines with J gene TRBJ1-2; the D gene is possibly TRBD1 (6 bases). From germline, CDR1 is SNHLY and CDR2 FYNNEI. V shed 3 bases and J shed 4 bases, with 12 bases lying between them. This CDR3 contains 14 residues. The CDR3 region is CASSEGAPLYGYTF. CDR3 nucleotide sequence: TGTGCCAGCAGTGAGGGGGCCCCTCTCTATGGCTACACCTTC.

Turning to this clonotype: A much larger clonotype is one base distant, so this may be a read error. The rearrangement links TRBV7-3 to TRBJ2-1; no definite D call. Germline-derived CDR1 and CDR2 are SGHTA and FQGTGA. The CDR3 totals 15 residues. V lost 3 bases and J lost 6, with 15 bases in between. CDR3 sequence: CASSLTPSKCNEQFF. CDR3 coding DNA: TGTGCCAGCAGCTTGACCCCATCTAAATGCAATGAGCAGTTCTTC.

In its sample, this clonotype was seen a few times. Here the CDR3 reads CASSQGSGLDTEAFF. In nucleotides, the CDR3 is TGCGCCAGCAGCCAGGGGTCAGGGTTGGACACTGAAGCTTTCTTT. The chain couples TRBV5-1 to TRBJ1-1, with D tentatively TRBD1 (6 bases). Germline values: CDR1 SGHRS, CDR2 YFSETQ. This CDR3 has 15 residues. V was cut by 4 bases and J by 3 bases, with 16 bases left in between. Supplemented by reference TRBV5-1 and TRBJ1-1, the full variable domain reads KAGVTQTPRYLIKTRGQQVTLSCSPISGHRSVSWYQQTPGQGLQFLFEYFSETQRNKGNFPGRFSGRQFSNSRSEMNVSTLELGDSALYLCASSQGSGLDTEAFFGQGTRLTVV.

This clonotype showed up many times. The V gene is TRBV12-3 or TRBV12-4, the J gene TRBJ2-3; TRBD2 matches 15 bases. This CDR3 region has 17 residues. The trim removed 1 base at V and 5 bases at J, leaving 4 bases unmatched. This CDR3 is CASSLGTSGGVGDTQYF. In nucleotides, the CDR3 is TGTGCCAGCAGTTTAGGGACTAGCGGGGGGGTTGGAGATACGCAGTATTTT.

This clonotype was recorded at least ten times. This chain connects TRBV11-2 to TRBJ1-1, with D perhaps matching TRBD1 (6 bases). V dropped 4 bases and J dropped 1 base, with 16 bases sitting between them. Germline CDR1 is SGHAT and CDR2 is FQNNGV. The CDR3 sequence is 16 residues long. The chain's CDR3 is CASSSLLDRPNTEAFF. DNA for the CDR3: TGTGCCAGCAGCTCCCTCCTCGACAGGCCGAACACTGAAGCTTTCTTT.

Comments on this clonotype: This may be a read error, as it is one base from a much larger clone. The chain carries TRBV2 and TRBJ2-3; perhaps TRBD1 as D (7 bases). CDR3 length: 13 amino acids. CDR1 is SNHLY and CDR2 is FYNNEI in the germline V gene. The CDR3 protein is CADRALATDMQYF. CDR3 nucleotides: TGTGCCGACAGGGCTCTAGCGACAGATATGCAGTATTTT.

This clonotype was recorded many times. The chain is built from TRBV3-1 and TRBJ1-5, with D possibly TRBD1 on 5 matching bases. The CDR3 extends over 12 amino acids. Germline V gives CDR1 LGHDT, CDR2 YNNKEL (reference sequence). V shed 1 base and J shed 9 bases, with 7 bases lying between them. DNA for the CDR3: TGTGCCAGCAGCCAAGCGGGGGGGCCCCAGCATTTT. Translating gives CASSQAGGPQHF.

This clonotype was found a few times. The chain employs TRBV12-3 or TRBV12-4 and TRBJ2-3; D not certain. The CDR3 length is 15 residues. Trimming took off 3 bases at V and 4 bases at J, with 14 bases between the two ends. The CDR3: CASSLGLAAPDTQYF. CDR3 DNA sequence: TGTGCCAGCAGTTTGGGATTGGCCGCACCAGATACGCAGTATTTT.

Comment on this clonotype: At one of its ends the junction is not consistent with the germline gene, which may arise from a read error. The rearrangement links TRBV20-1 to TRBJ2-1; D is ambiguous. CDR1 and CDR2 from the germline V gene are DFQATT and SNEGSKA (reference sequence). CDR3 length: 12 amino acids. CDR3 in amino acids: CGATSWFGEQFF. DNA of the CDR3: TGCGGTGCTACTTCTTGGTTTGGTGAGCAGTTCTTC.

This clonotype appeared many times. The V and J genes are TRBV28 and TRBJ1-1; 8 positions match TRBD1. Losses at the gene ends were 2 bases for V and 4 bases for J; bases not matched to a gene: 9. Germline assignment: CDR1 MDHEN and CDR2 SYDVKM. This CDR3 has 16 amino acids. The CDR3 DNA sequence: TGTGCCAGCAGTTTAGCGACAGGGGCCTCTTCCACTGAAGCTTTCTTT. Its protein is CASSLATGASSTEAFF.

This clonotype was counted ten times or more. The chain recombines TRBV20-1 with TRBJ1-1; maybe TRBD1 (5 bases). Trimming took 0 bases from V and 4 from J, leaving 12 bases between them. This CDR3 has 14 amino acids. The V gene's germline CDR1 is DFQATT and CDR2 SNEGSKA (reference sequence). The CDR3 is CSARESGRVTEAFF. CDR3 nucleotides: TGCAGTGCTAGAGAATCAGGGAGGGTCACTGAAGCTTTCTTT.

This clonotype was counted at least ten times. The chain links TRBV3-1 to TRBJ2-7; 7 bases map to TRBD1. Germline V gene data show CDR1 as LGHDT and CDR2 as YNNKEL (reference sequence). The V and J ends lost 1 base and 2 bases, in that order; junction bases with no gene match: 5. The CDR3 is 15 residues long. CDR3 protein: CASSQGTGTAYEQYF. CDR3 in DNA: TGTGCCAGCAGCCAAGGGACCGGGACAGCCTACGAGCAGTACTTC.

This chain links TRBV30 with TRBJ1-2; 7 bases line up with TRBD1. Germline CDR1 and CDR2: GTSNPN and SVGIG (reference sequence). The CDR3 contains 12 residues. Unmatched junction bases numbered 2, after V lost 5 bases and J lost 2 bases. CDR3 amino acids: CAWGTANYGYTF. The CDR3 DNA reads as TGTGCCTGGGGGACAGCAAACTATGGCTACACCTTC.

The V gene is TRBV5-1, the J gene TRBJ1-4; D not certain. The V end was cut by 0 bases, the J end by 4 bases, with 10 bases between. Germline values: CDR1 SGHRS, CDR2 YFSETQ. The CDR3 consists of 15 residues. CDR3 nucleotide sequence: TGCGCCAGCAGCTTGGATGGACGGAGTAATGAAAAACTGTTTTTT. It codes for CASSLDGRSNEKLFF. Drawing the rest from reference TRBV5-1 and TRBJ1-4, the complete variable domain is KAGVTQTPRYLIKTRGQQVTLSCSPISGHRSVSWYQQTPGQGLQFLFEYFSETQRNKGNFPGRFSGRQFSNSRSEMNVSTLELGDSALYLCASSLDGRSNEKLFFGSGTQLSVL.

Ten or more counts support this clonotype. The V gene is TRBV18, the J gene TRBJ2-3; tentative D call: TRBD2 (5 bases). The CDR3 totals 14 residues. V lost 6 bases to trimming and J lost 3 bases, with 13 bases between them. Germline loops: CDR1 KGHSH, CDR2 LQKENI. CDR3 bases: TGTGCCAGCTCGCTGAGCCCGGGGACAGATACGCAGTATTTT. Protein sequence: CASSLSPGTDTQYF.

This clonotype was found a few times. The V gene is TRBV20-1, the J gene TRBJ1-2; D ambiguous. The CDR3 runs 11 residues. V lost 3 bases and J 8 bases, leaving 10 bases between the germline ends. CDR1 is DFQATT and CDR2 is SNEGSKA in the germline V gene (reference sequence). In DNA, the CDR3 is TGCAGTGCTAGTGGGAACTGGGGCTACACCTTC. It codes for CSASGNWGYTF.

This clonotype has more than one count but fewer than ten. The chain combines TRBV5-4 with TRBJ1-4, with 7 positions matching TRBD1. CDR1 is SGHNT and CDR2 is YYREEE in the germline V gene (reference sequence). Trimming cost V 2 bases and J 5 bases; bases outside gene matches: 3. The CDR3 totals 14 residues. This CDR3 reads CASSFGQENEKLFF. The DNA of the CDR3 is TGTGCCAGCAGCTTCGGACAGGAAAATGAAAAACTGTTTTTT.

This chain links TRBV5-1 with TRBJ1-4; D is undetermined. The CDR3 has 15 residues. Germline-derived CDR1 and CDR2 are SGHRS and YFSETQ. V dropped 0 bases and J dropped 3 bases, with 9 bases sitting between them. CDR3 sequence (DNA): TGCGCCAGCAGCTTGGTGGCGGCTTCTAATGAAAAACTGTTTTTT. As protein: CASSLVAASNEKLFF.

The table lists this clonotype with a few counts. J is TRBJ2-5 and V is TRBV20-1; 10 positions agree with TRBD1. CDR3 length: 15 residues. Per the germline V gene, CDR1 is DFQATT and CDR2 is SNEGSKA (reference sequence). With 4 bases clipped from V and 4 bases from J, the junction kept 9 bases outside the gene matches. The CDR3 reads CSAKEPTGGGETQYF. CDR3 DNA sequence: TGCAGTGCTAAGGAGCCGACAGGGGGCGGAGAGACCCAGTACTTC.

There are many counts of this clonotype. The V gene is TRBV28, the J gene TRBJ1-5; D remains unclear. CDR1 and CDR2 from the germline V gene are MDHEN and SYDVKM. The CDR3 consists of 14 residues. The ends were cut back, 6 bases at V and 7 bases at J, with 16 bases in the middle. The CDR3 nucleotides are TGTGCCAGCAGCTACCCCGGCGGGGTCCAGCCCCAGCATTTT. Translated: CASSYPGGVQPQHF.

This clonotype appeared many times. The J gene is TRBJ1-1, the V gene TRBV20-1, with D tentatively TRBD1 (6 bases). The V gene's germline CDR1 is DFQATT and CDR2 SNEGSKA (reference sequence). This CDR3 is built from 15 residues. Trimming left V 4 bases short and J 4 bases short, with 19 bases between. For the CDR3, the DNA is TGCAGTGCTACCCAGTTTGGGGGGCTCGGCACTGAAGCTTTCTTT. Translation gives CSATQFGGLGTEAFF.